This T cell receptor beta chain was identified during a study of blood T cell repertoires in COVID-19. Overall study: Sites across the United States, Italy and Spain contributed samples from acute and convalescent COVID-19.

The V and J ends lost 6 bases and 6 bases respectively, with 12 bases between them. CDR1 is KGHSH and CDR2 is LQKENI in the germline V gene. The CDR3 totals 13 residues. In the source study's methods: Reference gene primers were amplified, and this amplification served to estimate nucleated cell counts. The data were produced by immunoSEQ multiplex PCR, yet TCRdb's version contains in-frame clones alone and is incomplete. V and J calls and clone size are given by that table; D and trimming were obtained from the DNA. The data show approximately 250,000 clones, around 80% seen once. Assignments of participants to cohorts depended upon their own reported clinical history.

Source material: PBMCs or T cells enriched from blood (not recorded which). The rearrangement joins TRBV18 to TRBJ2-1; TRBD2 is a possible D gene (6 bases). This receptor was taken from a young man with acute COVID-19. This CDR3 is CASSFKEGNEQFF. The CDR3 DNA reads as TGTGCCAGCTCGTTCAAGGAGGGCAATGAGCAGTTCTTC.